This T cell receptor beta chain is drawn from a study of identical twins (dated by TCRdb to about 2016). For the study in its entirety: To test whether fetal clonotypes persist, the study used deep sequencing on TCR alpha and beta repertoires from monozygotic twins, unrelated adults of various ages, and cord blood. To rule out contamination, replicate twin experiments were performed at different times with different library preparation protocols. What the research found in general, with its limitations: Invariant T cells such as MAIT and iNKT could partly confound zero-insertion analyses, although diverse VJ usage argued against such confounding for most clonotypes. Out-of-frame TCR alpha sharing in monozygotic twins was systematically underestimated by recombination models, whereas sharing between unrelated individuals was in agreement with the recombination models. Compared with coincidental sharing between unrelated individuals, out-of-frame TCR alpha sequences shared between twins showed an excess of sequences with low generation probability. Conclusions relied on cross-sectional statistical analysis, since the same donors could not be followed over many years. Abundant cord blood beta clonotypes had fewer insertions, young adult naive repertoires showed a similar but weaker trend, and memory repertoires showed no such trend. The excess sharing between twins in beta out-of-frame sequences was weaker because fewer shared sequences reduced the signal-to-noise ratio.

The table lists this clonotype with many counts. What antigen it recognizes has not been identified. There are no base qualities to consult, and no much larger clone falls within one base. Per the germline V gene (reference sequence), LGHDT is the CDR1 and YNNKEL is the CDR2. Spanning cysteine to phenylalanine, the CDR3 consists of 17 amino acids. Only the CDR3 region is kept as DNA, spanning 51 bases read in frame from base 1. Clipping removes 2 bases from V and 8 bases from J, with 13 as the unmatched junction base count. Every donor in the study was a healthy Caucasian. Three pairs of female monozygotic twins, all aged roughly 18 to 30 years, made up the twin cohort. Using Miltenyi CD45RO+ enrichment and human naive T-cell isolation kits, memory (CD45RO+) and naive T cells were isolated from PBMC. The library was produced with 5' RACE. Sequencing instrument: Illumina HiSeq 2000. A universal primer binding site was introduced by template switching, and a unique molecular identifier was present in the final cDNA, enabling accurate counting of TCR cDNA molecules. Specific primers in the conserved constant-segment region were used to synthesize first-strand cDNA for the TCR alpha and beta chains. Each cDNA library was double barcoded, with a SMART-Mk sample barcode plus Illumina barcodes, to control for contamination. Two successive PCR steps introduced TruSeq adapter sequences along with Illumina sample barcodes. The Illumina HiSeq platform was used with custom primers to sequence TCR alpha and beta cDNA libraries. For the original study's pipeline: Unique molecular identifiers were extracted from raw reads with MiGEC, and CDR3 positions were determined with MiXCR. For each individual, recombination models were inferred using an EM algorithm with the repgenHMM and IGoR tools. The tcR package in R was used for shared clonotype analysis, with sharing normalized by the product of cloneset sizes. To study raw recombination free of thymic and clonal selection effects, out-of-frame nonproductive sequences were analyzed. TCRdb applied fastp at Q25 and MiXCR to the public reads, then kept only in-frame beta chains. Each entry is one CDR3 protein sequence, shown with its most common DNA and genes. TCRdb assigned the V and J calls; the authors' analysis was not used. The sample table holds 250,000 or so distinct CDR3 sequences, of which approximately 7% were seen once. Clones ranked in the top ten supply around 3.4% of the sample.

This sample also belongs to another study, concerning yellow fever vaccine responses in identical twins. As that second paper reports: The T cell response to vaccination in identical twins was reported by the authors to appear partly convergent and partly personalized. Focusing on identical twins, the study followed the T cell clones that responded to the vaccine, and did so with precision.

Sequencing used memory (CD45RO+) T cells sorted from blood. Taken with the paper, the label for cell subset or site translates to: CD45RO+ enriched T cells. The chain joins TRBV3-1 to TRBJ2-2; TRBD2 lines up with 8 middle nucleotides. This sequence was found in a woman under 30 in good health. Here the CDR3 is given as CASSQYSTSASGGELFF. The nucleotide sequence is TGTGCCAGCAGCCAATATTCGACTAGCGCCTCCGGAGGGGAGCTGTTTTTT.